The clone carrying this TCR beta chain was detected only a few times. The data originate from a study of blood T cell repertoires in COVID-19. About the research overall: Italy, Spain and the United States were the sources of the convalescent and acute COVID-19 samples. Sources were T cells, B-cell-depleted T cells, or PBMCs; the material itself was cDNA or gDNA.

The assay was immunoSEQ multiplex PCR, and TCRdb's table has in-frame clones only and misses some. The sample comprises some 99,000 clones, around 84% of which are singletons, and over 10% rests with the top ten. In germline, CDR1 is LGHNA, CDR2 YNFKEQ. V was pared by 4 bases and J by 4 bases, with 19 bases between. The CDR3 has 16 amino acids. The clonotype comes from a woman aged 60-75 years in a cohort sampled during active or convalescent COVID-19. The sample comprised peripheral blood. The chain couples TRBV4-2 to TRBJ2-5; D is perhaps TRBD2 (5 bases). CDR3 loop: CASSRFGGLATETQYF. The CDR3 DNA is TGTGCCAGCAGCCGATTCGGCGGGCTAGCAACAGAGACCCAGTACTTC.